The 28 T cell receptor beta chains below all came from one sample that was sequenced in a study of blood T cells in healthy people across ages. With a J-beta primer mix and a sample-barcoded 5' primer, a second PCR ran about 6 to 11 cycles. TCRdb re-called the 5' RACE reads with MiXCR, one entry per CDR3 protein. This repertoire shows about 800,000 distinct CDR3 sequences, about 62% found once; its top ten account for about 20%. Sequencing used blood. Every receptor here comes from a man between 25 and 39 years old in good health.

Details on this clonotype: A much larger clone lies one base from this, so it may be a read error. The chain couples TRBV20-1 to TRBJ2-7; TRBD2 might be the D (5 bases). This CDR3 contains 15 residues. Germline assignment: CDR1 DFQATT and CDR2 SNEGSKA (reference sequence). Trimming pared 3 bases from V and 2 bases from J, leaving 17 bases between. The CDR3 sequence: CSASSARAPTYEQYF. CDR3 nucleotide sequence: TGCAGTGCTAGTTCCGCGCGGGCCCCGACCTACGAGCAGTACTTC.

Many counts were recorded for this clonotype. The J gene is TRBJ1-5, the V gene TRBV4-3, with D unclear. This CDR3 is built from 13 residues. Trimming stripped 1 base from V and 6 bases from J, with 7 bases between. CDR1 and CDR2 (germline): LGHNA, YSLEER. This CDR3 reads CASSQGGSQPQHF. DNA of the CDR3: TGCGCCAGCAGCCAAGGGGGTAGTCAGCCCCAGCATTTT.

J is TRBJ2-7 and V is TRBV7-2, with 8 bases that match TRBD1. This CDR3 contains 18 residues. The V gene's germline CDR1 is SGHTA and CDR2 FQGNSA. V lost 5 bases, J lost 0 bases, and 15 bases stayed unmatched. CDR3 in DNA: TGTGCCAGCAGCCGCGAGTGGTATGGGGACAGGCACTCCTACGAGCAGTACTTC. This codes for CASSREWYGDRHSYEQYF.

The chain couples TRBV25-1 to TRBJ2-2; TRBD1 matches 12 bases. The CDR3 spans 15 residues. Germline CDR1 MGHDK, CDR2 SYGVNS. The trim removed 6 bases at V and 8 bases at J, leaving 7 bases unmatched. The CDR3 DNA sequence: TGTGCCAGCAGGGGGACAGGGGGCGTCACTGGGGAGCTGTTTTTT. Its translation: CASRGTGGVTGELFF.

This clonotype came up a few times. The rearrangement uses TRBV7-3 and TRBJ2-3; no definite D call. Trimming removed 3 bases at V and 3 bases at J, with 7 bases between. The germline CDR1 and CDR2 sequences are SGHTA and FQGTGA. The CDR3 has 13 amino acids. Here the CDR3 DNA reads TGTGCCAGCAGCTTTTACGGGACAGATACGCAGTATTTT. It is translated as CASSFYGTDTQYF.

With respect to this clonotype: The junction departs from germline at one end; a sequencing error may be responsible. The CDR3 DNA is TGTGCCAGCAGCCCGCAGGAGAACTGTGGCTACACCTTC. It encodes CASSPQENCGYTF. The rearrangement joins TRBV7-2 to TRBJ1-2; D remains unclear. This CDR3 has 13 residues. Germline V gene lookup returns CDR1 SGHTA and CDR2 FQGNSA. Using reference TRBV7-2 and TRBJ1-2 for the parts outside the CDR3, the full variable domain is GAGVSQSPSNKVTEKGKDVELRCDPISGHTALYWYRQSLGQGLEFLIYFQGNSAPDKSGLPSDRFSAERTGGSVSTLTIQRTQQEDSAVYLCASSPQENCGYTFGSGTRLTVV.

Points on this clonotype: A much more abundant neighbour one base away suggests this may be a read error. The rearrangement uses TRBV7-2 and TRBJ2-7; 7 bases fit TRBD2. J gave up 0 bases and V 4 bases, and 6 bases lay outside the gene matches. The CDR3 spans 15 residues. CDR1 is SGHTA and CDR2 is FQGNSA in the germline V gene. In DNA form, the CDR3 reads TGTGCCAGCAGCTGCCAGCTAGCGGCCTCCTACGAGCAGTACTTC. Amino acid sequence: CASSCQLAASYEQYF.

This rearrangement joins TRBV20-1 to TRBJ2-3; 10 bases fit TRBD2. The CDR3 loop spans 17 amino acids. Per the germline V gene, CDR1 is DFQATT and CDR2 is SNEGSKA (reference sequence). The ends lost 2 bases at V and 1 base at J; junction bases unmatched: 9. CDR3 bases: TGCAGTGCTAGACGTCCTTTAGCGGGAGGCGGCACAGATACGCAGTATTTT. Its protein is CSARRPLAGGGTDTQYF.

The gene calls are TRBV28 and TRBJ2-5; D not certain. CDR1 and CDR2 (germline): MDHEN, SYDVKM. V lost 7 bases and J lost 9, with 15 bases in between. The CDR3 length is 12 residues. Here the CDR3 DNA reads TGTGCCAGCAACGTCAGGTCAGGTCCCCAGTACTTC. Its translation is CASNVRSGPQYF.

This clonotype was seen a single time. V usage is TRBV29-1 and J usage is TRBJ1-2; no reliable D call. Germline loops: CDR1 SQVTM, CDR2 ANQGSEA. V was cut by 4 bases and J by 2 bases, with 8 bases left in between. This CDR3 spans 12 amino acids. Here the CDR3 reads CSVGARNYGYTF. The CDR3 DNA reads TGCAGCGTTGGAGCAAGAAACTATGGCTACACCTTC.

This chain uses TRBV4-3 with TRBJ2-5; 11 bases fit TRBD2. The V gene's germline CDR1 is LGHNA and CDR2 YSLEER. The junction had 7 bases not matched to a gene; V was cut back by 3 bases and J by 4 bases. The CDR3 is 16 amino acids. In DNA, the CDR3 is TGCGCCAGCAGCCAGGGGATAGCGGGAGGGGGAGAGACCCAGTACTTC. This codes for CASSQGIAGGGETQYF.

This clonotype was detected a few times. The chain combines TRBV29-1 with TRBJ1-2, with D tentatively TRBD1 (5 bases). The CDR3 spans 11 residues. The germline V gene has CDR1 SQVTM and CDR2 ANQGSEA. The V end lost 6 bases, the J end lost 6 bases, and 11 bases lay between the germline ends. The CDR3 bases are TGCAGCGTGACAGTTTTAGATGGCTACACCTTC. The encoded protein is CSVTVLDGYTF.

The table lists this clonotype with many counts. The chain combines TRBV4-3 with TRBJ2-7; D unresolved. Trimming removed 1 base from V and 4 bases from J, with 17 bases in between. This CDR3 comprises 16 residues. Germline CDR1 LGHNA, CDR2 YSLEER. The CDR3 is CASSQGRGVQGYEQYF. The CDR3 bases are TGCGCCAGCAGCCAAGGTCGTGGGGTCCAAGGGTACGAGCAGTACTTC.

The chain has TRBV20-1 and TRBJ1-1; D unresolved. The CDR3 contains 10 residues. The V gene's germline CDR1 is DFQATT and CDR2 SNEGSKA (reference sequence). The ends were cut back, 6 bases at V and 10 bases at J, with 12 bases in the middle. The CDR3 region is CSAMAHGAFF. The CDR3 DNA reads as TGCAGTGCGATGGCCCACGGAGCTTTCTTT.

The rearrangement links TRBV20-1 to TRBJ2-1; 7 nucleotides match TRBD1. V lost 6 bases to trimming and J lost 10 bases; unmatched junction nucleotides: 9. The CDR3 is made up of 12 amino acids. CDR1 and CDR2 (germline): DFQATT, SNEGSKA (reference sequence). The CDR3 nucleotides read TGCAGTGCCGATCGACAGGGTGCCGAGCAGTTCTTC. Translating it yields CSADRQGAEQFF.

V and J are TRBV3-1 and TRBJ2-1; tentative D call: TRBD2 (5 bases). The CDR3 extends over 14 amino acids. In germline, CDR1 is LGHDT, CDR2 YNNKEL (reference sequence). Trimming shortened V by 1 base and J by 8 bases, and 12 bases separated the two germline ends. The CDR3 bases are TGTGCCAGCAGCCAAGGGGCTAGCAGCGATGAGCAGTTCTTC. This encodes CASSQGASSDEQFF.

The rearrangement links TRBV5-4 to TRBJ2-3; D is unresolved. Germline V gives CDR1 SGHNT, CDR2 YYREEE (reference sequence). The V gene lost 0 bases and the J gene lost 1 base, with 9 bases spanning the gap. CDR3 length equals 15 residues. CDR3 bases: TGTGCCAGCAGCTTGGATGGTTGGCGCACAGATACGCAGTATTTT. Translating it yields CASSLDGWRTDTQYF.

The V and J genes are TRBV21-1 and TRBJ1-2. TRBV21-1 is noted as a pseudogene. This CDR3 has 17 residues. CDR3 in amino acids: CASSKDCTAAKLYGYTF. CDR3 bases: TGTGCCAGCAGCAAAGATTGTACAGCCGCCAAGTTGTATGGCTACACCTTC.

Regarding this clonotype: Its ends do not fully match the called genes, so a read error is possible. This rearrangement joins TRBV5-6 to TRBJ1-2; possible D gene TRBD1, 6 bases. CDR3 length: 14 amino acids. CDR1 is SGHDT and CDR2 is YYEEEE in the germline V gene. The CDR3 reads CASKGRGDAYGCTF. The CDR3 DNA reads as TGTGCCAGCAAGGGGAGGGGGGACGCCTATGGCTGCACCTTC.

The chain combines TRBV4-2 with TRBJ2-5, with D possibly being TRBD2 (5 bases). With 6 bases removed from V and 4 bases from J, the gap between germline ends came to 12 bases. The CDR3 is 13 amino acids. Germline CDR1 is LGHNA and CDR2 is YNFKEQ. For the CDR3, the DNA is TGTGCCAGCAGGCGGACTGGGCGAGAGACCCAGTACTTC. It specifies CASRRTGRETQYF.

As to this clonotype: An end of the junction differs from the germline gene, which may be a read error. The chain employs TRBV12-3 or TRBV12-4 and TRBJ1-1, with D maybe TRBD1 (5 bases). The length of the CDR3 is 13 residues. CDR3 amino acids: CACSRGPCTEAFF. CDR3 DNA sequence: TGTGCCTGCAGTAGGGGCCCTTGCACTGAAGCTTTCTTT.

This clonotype appeared a few times. The chain uses TRBV5-1 and TRBJ1-4; the D gene is possibly TRBD1 (5 bases). The V end was cut by 3 bases, the J end by 3 bases, with 6 bases between. In germline, CDR1 is SGHRS, CDR2 YFSETQ. The CDR3 runs 13 residues. For the CDR3, the DNA is TGCGCCAGCAGCTGGGACTCTAATGAAAAACTGTTTTTT. It specifies CASSWDSNEKLFF.

This clonotype is a singleton in its sample. J is TRBJ2-5 and V is TRBV6-5, with 10 positions matching TRBD1. Unmatched junction bases numbered 14, after V lost 2 bases and J lost 11 bases. CDR3 size: 16 residues. Germline V lookup: CDR1 MNHEY, CDR2 SVGAGI. The CDR3 nucleotides read TGTGCCAGCAGTTACCTTCGGGACAGGGGTGGGGATGAGCAGTACTTC. Its protein product is CASSYLRDRGGDEQYF.

The chain has TRBV29-1 and TRBJ2-3; TRBD1 agrees at 7 bases. The CDR3 sequence is 14 residues long. Germline V CDR1 and CDR2: SQVTM, ANQGSEA. J lost 3 bases, V lost 4 bases, and 7 bases had no gene match. The CDR3 nucleotides read TGCAGCGTTGTACGAGGGGGCCTTACAGATACGCAGTATTTT. Protein product: CSVVRGGLTDTQYF.

The chain joins TRBV20-1 to TRBJ2-5, with 11 bases that match TRBD2. V was clipped by 1 base and J by 1 base; unmatched bases: 2. This CDR3 comprises 15 residues. Germline V lookup: CDR1 DFQATT, CDR2 SNEGSKA (reference sequence). CDR3 DNA: TGCAGTGCTAGAGGGACTAGCGGGTCCCAAGAGACCCAGTACTTC. It translates to CSARGTSGSQETQYF.

This rearrangement joins TRBV28 to TRBJ1-5; D unresolved. Trimming took off 6 bases at V and 4 bases at J, with 7 bases between the two ends. CDR1 MDHEN and CDR2 SYDVKM come from the germline V gene. The CDR3 length is 12 residues. The CDR3 nucleotides are TGTGCCAGCAGAGCGTTGAATCAGCCCCAGCATTTT. Residues: CASRALNQPQHF.

This CDR3 is CSARQNLNTEAFF. The DNA for the CDR3 is TGCAGTGCTCGACAGAACCTGAACACTGAAGCTTTCTTT. This sequence joins TRBV20-1 and TRBJ1-1; perhaps TRBD1 as D (5 bases). The CDR3 has 13 residues. The germline V gene encodes CDR1 DFQATT and CDR2 SNEGSKA (reference sequence). V was shortened by 5 bases and J by 0 bases, with 10 bases between the two germline ends.

This clonotype has only a few counts. The chain joins TRBV27 to TRBJ2-1; 9 bases are a match to TRBD2. The CDR3 is 14 residues long. With 5 bases clipped from V and 7 bases from J, the junction kept 6 bases outside the gene matches. The germline V gene has CDR1 MNHEY and CDR2 SMNVEV (reference sequence). The CDR3 here is CASSLSGSSNEQFF. The CDR3 region has the DNA TGTGCCAGCAGTCTTAGCGGGAGTTCAAATGAGCAGTTCTTC.